One sample yielded the 16 T cell receptor beta chains listed below, sequenced in a study of shared clonotypes between healthy human individuals. The assay was immunoSEQ multiplex PCR, and TCRdb's table has in-frame clones only and misses some. The table records a few hundred thousand clones, roughly 78% of them present only once. Input material: PBMCs. The origin of the receptors is a woman aged 40 to 49 in good health. Some clones in this sample may be carry-over from other donors' samples.

V is TRBV5-1 and J is TRBJ2-2; TRBD1 matches 10 bases. Germline CDR1 and CDR2: SGHRS and YFSETQ. CDR3 length: 16 amino acids. V shed 2 bases and J 7 bases; nucleotides not matched to a gene: 8. The CDR3 DNA reads TGCGCCAGCAGCTTCCTGACAGGGGGCTTAGGCGGGGAGCTGTTTTTT. This gives the protein CASSFLTGGLGGELFF.

This chain joins TRBV7-9 and TRBJ2-5, with TRBD2 matching over 8 bases. V lost 8 bases, J lost 2 bases, and 10 bases stayed unmatched. Per germline, CDR1 SEHNR and CDR2 FQNEAQ (reference sequence). This CDR3 has 15 residues. This chain's CDR3 is CASFASSGPQETQYF. CDR3 DNA: TGTGCCAGCTTCGCGTCTAGCGGGCCGCAAGAGACCCAGTACTTC.

The rearrangement uses TRBV2 and TRBJ1-4; a possible D gene is TRBD1 (5 bases). The CDR3 covers 14 residues. V gave up 2 bases and J gave up 8 bases, with 12 bases separating them. From germline, CDR1 is SNHLY and CDR2 FYNNEI. CDR3 DNA: TGTGCCAGCAGTGAATGGGGCACGGAAGAAAAACTGTTTTTT. It encodes CASSEWGTEEKLFF.

V is TRBV4-2 and J is TRBJ2-7; 7 nucleotides line up with TRBD1. Germline trimming cut 1 base from V and 4 bases from J; bases unmatched to any gene: 4. Germline CDR1 reads LGHNA; CDR2 reads YNFKEQ. The CDR3 contains 14 residues. CDR3 protein: CASSQATGEYEQYF. The DNA for the CDR3 is TGTGCCAGCAGCCAAGCCACAGGGGAATACGAGCAGTACTTC.

The genes are TRBV23-1 and TRBJ2-7, with TRBD1 identical over 9 bases. TRBV23-1 is noted as an ORF with a role that remains uncertain. The CDR3 spans 15 residues. V shed 0 bases and J 5 bases; nucleotides not matched to a gene: 5. DNA of the CDR3: TGCGCCAGCAGTCAATCGGGGACAGGGAGGGACGAGCAGTACTTC. This codes for CASSQSGTGRDEQYF.

V is TRBV14 and J is TRBJ2-5; TRBD2 agrees at 13 bases. Germline CDR1 and CDR2: SGHDN and FVKESK. V was pared by 4 bases and J by 5 bases, with 7 bases of the junction left unmatched. The CDR3 has 16 residues. The CDR3, as DNA: TGTGCCAGCAGCCCCGGACTAGCGGGAGACGTCGAGACCCAGTACTTC. As protein: CASSPGLAGDVETQYF.

The V gene is TRBV7-9, the J gene TRBJ2-3, with 8 positions matching TRBD2. The CDR3 is 18 residues long. Germline CDR1 and CDR2: SEHNR and FQNEAQ (reference sequence). V was clipped by 5 bases and J by 4 bases; unmatched bases: 17. CDR3 amino acids: CASSPPFRLAGGADTQYF. The CDR3 coding sequence is TGTGCCAGCAGCCCACCCTTTCGGCTTGCGGGAGGTGCAGATACGCAGTATTTT.

CDR3 coding DNA: TGTGCCAGCAGTTCGGGTACCGGCAATCAGCCCCAGCATTTT. It is translated as CASSSGTGNQPQHF. The V call is TRBV27, the J call TRBJ1-5; D is undetermined. Looked up from germline, CDR1 is MNHEY and CDR2 is SMNVEV (reference sequence). The CDR3 is made up of 14 amino acids. V lost 4 bases to trimming and J lost 2 bases, with 9 bases between them.

This chain links TRBV2 with TRBJ1-4; D gene ambiguous. The CDR3 runs to 14 residues. Germline V gene sequence: CDR1 SNHLY, CDR2 FYNNEI. With 7 bases removed from V and 6 bases from J, the gap between germline ends came to 15 bases. This chain's CDR3 is CASNSRAADEKLFF. CDR3 nucleotides: TGTGCCAGCAATTCCCGGGCGGCGGATGAAAAACTGTTTTTT.

The chain couples TRBV10-3 to TRBJ2-5; D may be TRBD1 (6 bases). The last part of the DNA fits TRBJ2-7 better; the J call may be wrong. CDR1 and CDR2 (germline): ENHRY, SYGVKD. The CDR3 covers 13 residues. CDR3 protein: CAISEQGAYEQYF. DNA of the CDR3: TGTGCCATCAGTGAACAGGGAGCCTACGAGCAGTACTTC.

The chain uses TRBV6-4 and TRBJ2-2; 10 bases are shared with TRBD2. The germline gives CDR1 MRHNA, CDR2 SNTAGT. This CDR3 is 14 amino acids long. The V segment lost 6 bases and the J segment 3 bases; nucleotides outside the gene matches: 1. In nucleotides, the CDR3 is TGTGCCAGCAGCGGACTAGCGGACACCGGGGAGCTGTTTTTT. Translated: CASSGLADTGELFF.

This clone was detected only a few times. Distinct nucleotide sequences in the sample also encode this CDR3. The chain carries TRBV30 and TRBJ2-7, with D possibly TRBD1 on 5 matching bases. The V and J ends lost 2 bases and 3 bases respectively, with 11 bases between them. CDR1 is GTSNPN, CDR2 SVGIG, per germline (reference sequence). This CDR3 spans 13 amino acids. CDR3 nucleotide sequence: TGTGCCTGGAGTCTGGACATGAGCTACGAGCAGTACTTC. It translates to CAWSLDMSYEQYF.

The J gene is TRBJ2-3, the V gene TRBV4-1; 11 positions agree with TRBD2. CDR3 size: 17 residues. Germline CDR1 MGHRA, CDR2 YSYEKL. Unmatched junction bases numbered 11, after V lost 4 bases and J lost 5 bases. The CDR3 sequence: CASSRTGLAVGGDTQYF. The CDR3 DNA follows: TGCGCCAGCAGCCGCACGGGACTAGCGGTTGGGGGAGATACGCAGTATTTT.

The chain joins TRBV5-6 to TRBJ2-2; 10 positions agree with TRBD2. The length of the CDR3 is 17 residues. Germline values: CDR1 SGHDT, CDR2 YYEEEE. Germline trimming cut 5 bases from V and 7 bases from J; bases unmatched to any gene: 14. For the CDR3, the DNA is TGTGCCAGCAGTCACCGGGCTAGCGGGAGTGGGATCGGGGAGCTGTTTTTT. Amino acids: CASSHRASGSGIGELFF.

This clone was counted a single time. A much larger clone lies one base from this, so it may be a read error. The chain employs TRBV5-8 and TRBJ2-1; D gene uncertain. Germline V gene sequence: CDR1 SGHTS, CDR2 YDEGEE. The CDR3 has 13 residues. The DNA for the CDR3 is TGTGCCAGCAGCTGGGGTATTCGGAATGGGCAGTTCTTC. Its translation is CASSWGIRNGQFF.

The chain couples TRBV9 to TRBJ2-7, with D possibly being TRBD1 (5 bases). Trimming removed 2 bases at V and 2 bases at J, with 11 bases between. This CDR3 has 14 amino acids. The germline CDR1 and CDR2 sequences are SGDLS and YYNGEE. CDR3 DNA: TGTGCCAGCAGCGTGTCGACAGATACCTACGAGCAGTACTTC. Translated: CASSVSTDTYEQYF.